This T cell receptor (beta chain) originates from a study of shared clonotypes between healthy human individuals. At the level of the study: Per-donor plates numbered three CD4 naive, three CD4 memory, two CD8 naive and one CD8 memory.

The study's findings and limits: Naive subsets typically showed greater estimated richness than memory subsets. Clonotype sharing across a few donors was observed for roughly 5% of naive CD4 clonotypes. Sampling included only blood; tissue repertoires likely differ.

On this clone itself: Its antigen is as yet unknown.

TCRdb's copy holds only in-frame clones and misses some; the assay was immunoSEQ multiplex PCR. The data show some 2.4 million clones, roughly 93% seen once. Trimming cost V 0 bases and J 9 bases; bases outside gene matches: 11. Germline CDR1 SGHNT, CDR2 YENEEA. There are 16 residues in the CDR3. The sequence was obtained from a young man in good health. Some clones in this sample may be carry-over from other donors' samples. This rearrangement joins TRBV11-3 to TRBJ2-1, with 7 bases lining up with TRBD2. Material: naive CD4+ T cells from PBMCs. The sample's subset: CD45RA+ positively selected. CDR3 nucleotides: TGTGCCAGCAGCTTAGATGCGAGGGCGGGAGTGGGTGAGCAGTTCTTC. This encodes CASSLDARAGVGEQFF. Together with reference TRBV11-3 and TRBJ2-1, the CDR3 gives the full variable domain: EAGVVQSPRYKIIEKKQPVAFWCNPISGHNTLYWYLQNLGQGPELLIRYENEEAVDDSQLPKDRFSAERLKGVDSTLKIQPAELGDSAVYLCASSLDARAGVGEQFFGPGTRLTVL.